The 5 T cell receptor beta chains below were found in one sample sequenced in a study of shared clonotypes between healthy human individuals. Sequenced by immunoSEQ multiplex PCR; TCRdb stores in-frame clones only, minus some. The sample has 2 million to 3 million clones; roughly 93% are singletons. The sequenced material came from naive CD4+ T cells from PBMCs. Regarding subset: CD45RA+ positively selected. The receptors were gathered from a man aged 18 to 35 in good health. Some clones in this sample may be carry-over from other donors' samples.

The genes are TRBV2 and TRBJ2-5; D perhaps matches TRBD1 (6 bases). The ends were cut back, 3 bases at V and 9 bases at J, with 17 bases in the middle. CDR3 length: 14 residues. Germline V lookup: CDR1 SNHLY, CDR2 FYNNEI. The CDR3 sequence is CASSDGTGRGAQYF. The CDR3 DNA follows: TGTGCCAGCAGTGATGGTACAGGGCGTGGGGCCCAGTACTTC.

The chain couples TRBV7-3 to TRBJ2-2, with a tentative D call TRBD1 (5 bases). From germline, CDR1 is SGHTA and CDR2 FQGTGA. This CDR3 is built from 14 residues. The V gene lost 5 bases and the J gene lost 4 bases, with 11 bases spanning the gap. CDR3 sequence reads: CASSQQGSTGELFF. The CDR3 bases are TGTGCCAGCAGCCAGCAGGGTTCCACCGGGGAGCTGTTTTTT.

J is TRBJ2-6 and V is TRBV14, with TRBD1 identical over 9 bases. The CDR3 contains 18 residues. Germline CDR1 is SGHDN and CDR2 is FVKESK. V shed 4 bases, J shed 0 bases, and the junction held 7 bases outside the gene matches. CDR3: CASSPWTGARSGANVLTF. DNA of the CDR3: TGTGCCAGCAGCCCCTGGACAGGGGCCCGCTCTGGGGCCAACGTCCTGACTTTC. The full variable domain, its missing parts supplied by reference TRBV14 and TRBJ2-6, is EAGVTQFPSHSVIEKGQTVTLRCDPISGHDNLYWYRRVMGKEIKFLLHFVKESKQDESGMPNNRFLAERTGGTYSTLKVQPAELEDSGVYFCASSPWTGARSGANVLTFGAGSRLTVL.

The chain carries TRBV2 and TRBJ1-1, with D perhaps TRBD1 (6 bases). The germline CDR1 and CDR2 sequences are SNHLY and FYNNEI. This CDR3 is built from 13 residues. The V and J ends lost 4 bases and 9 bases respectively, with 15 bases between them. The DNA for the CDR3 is TGTGCCAGCAGTGTTGCAGGACAGTTAAAAGCTTTCTTT. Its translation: CASSVAGQLKAFF.

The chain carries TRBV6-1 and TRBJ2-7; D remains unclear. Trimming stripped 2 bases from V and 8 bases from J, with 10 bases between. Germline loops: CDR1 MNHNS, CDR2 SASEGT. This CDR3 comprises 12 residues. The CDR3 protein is CASSESFSKQYF. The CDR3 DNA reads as TGTGCCAGCAGTGAATCGTTTTCCAAGCAGTACTTC.